Listed here are 21 T cell receptor beta chains from one sample, sequenced in a study of OX40 agonist ivuxolimab in advanced cancers. The table came from immunoSEQ multiplex PCR; TCRdb's copy has only in-frame clones and leaves some out. The sample shows more than 25,000 clones, about 83% of them seen only once. The source was CD4+ or CD8+ T cells sorted from blood, collected in a trial of the OX40 agonist ivuxolimab. The receptors come from an adult with an advanced solid tumor such as melanoma, head and neck, liver or kidney cancer.

The chain combines TRBV6-5 with TRBJ1-2; possibly TRBD1 for D (5 bases). The length of the CDR3 is 15 residues. The germline V and J ends were trimmed by 3 bases and 0 bases, with 11 bases remaining between them. Germline values: CDR1 MNHEY, CDR2 SVGAGI. The CDR3: CASSYGEGTNYGYTF. The DNA for the CDR3 is TGTGCCAGCAGTTATGGGGAGGGGACTAACTATGGCTACACCTTC.

The chain couples TRBV6-1 to TRBJ1-4, with a tentative D call TRBD1 (5 bases). The CDR3 loop spans 15 amino acids. V lost 2 bases, J lost 5 bases, and 12 bases lay in between. Germline-derived CDR1 and CDR2 are MNHNS and SASEGT. CDR3 in amino acids: CASSELQDINEKLFF. In DNA form, the CDR3 reads TGTGCCAGCAGTGAATTACAGGACATAAATGAAAAACTGTTTTTT.

This clone was observed a handful of times. CDR3 region: CASTLTGGDTEAFF. The CDR3 bases are TGCGCCAGCACCTTGACAGGGGGGGACACTGAAGCTTTCTTT. V gene TRBV4-1 combines with J gene TRBJ1-1; 9 bases line up with TRBD1. Trimming cost V 7 bases and J 3 bases; bases outside gene matches: 6. Germline-derived CDR1 and CDR2 are MGHRA and YSYEKL. This CDR3 region has 14 residues.

V gene TRBV5-6 combines with J gene TRBJ2-7, with 10 bases that match TRBD2. The germline CDR1 and CDR2 sequences are SGHDT and YYEEEE. V gave up 2 bases and J gave up 3 bases; unmatched junction bases: 2. There are 14 residues in the CDR3. The CDR3 region has the DNA TGTGCCAGCAGCTTCGGACTAGCGGTCTACGAGCAGTACTTC. Translated: CASSFGLAVYEQYF.

By sample share, this clone is medium-sized. This sequence joins TRBV5-1 and TRBJ2-3; D might be TRBD2 (5 bases). Germline assignment: CDR1 SGHRS and CDR2 YFSETQ. CDR3 length equals 17 residues. The V and J ends lost 1 base and 5 bases respectively, with 20 bases between them. CDR3 region: CASSLRTTRPPLDTQYF. CDR3 nucleotides: TGCGCCAGCAGCTTGCGGACCACTAGGCCCCCATTAGATACGCAGTATTTT. The variable domain in full, with the rest retrieved from reference TRBV5-1 and TRBJ2-3, is KAGVTQTPRYLIKTRGQQVTLSCSPISGHRSVSWYQQTPGQGLQFLFEYFSETQRNKGNFPGRFSGRQFSNSRSEMNVSTLELGDSALYLCASSLRTTRPPLDTQYFGPGTRLTVL.

The chain couples TRBV2 to TRBJ2-3; 11 bases are a match to TRBD2. The V gene end was trimmed by 5 bases and the J gene end by 4 bases; junction bases not matched to a gene: 5. CDR1 and CDR2 from the germline V gene are SNHLY and FYNNEI. The CDR3 has 15 amino acids. CDR3 sequence: CASSPPTSGADTQYF. The CDR3 nucleotides are TGTGCCAGCAGTCCCCCGACTAGCGGGGCAGATACGCAGTATTTT.

The chain has TRBV19 and TRBJ2-3, with D possibly matching TRBD2 (7 bases). The CDR3 has 14 residues. Germline lookup yields CDR1 LNHDA and CDR2 SQIVND (reference sequence). The ends were cut back, 3 bases at V and 6 bases at J, with 13 bases in the middle. CDR3 in amino acids: CASSILGGPDTQYF. The CDR3 bases are TGTGCCAGTAGTATCCTGGGGGGGCCTGATACGCAGTATTTT. The full variable domain, completed using reference TRBV19 and TRBJ2-3, is DGGITQSPKYLFRKEGQNVTLSCEQNLNHDAMYWYRQDPGQGLRLIYYSQIVNDFQKGDIAEGYSVSREKKESFPLTVTSAQKNPTAFYLCASSILGGPDTQYFGPGTRLTVL.

The chain links TRBV5-1 to TRBJ1-2; D is perhaps TRBD1 (5 bases). CDR3 length: 15 amino acids. Trimming shortened V by 0 bases and J by 4 bases, and 13 bases separated the two germline ends. Per the germline V gene, CDR1 is SGHRS and CDR2 is YFSETQ. The CDR3 is CASSLVGRDSYGYTF. DNA for the CDR3: TGCGCCAGCAGCTTGGTGGGACGGGATAGCTATGGCTACACCTTC.

The count of this clone is one. The chain couples TRBV7-3 to TRBJ2-3, with 11 nucleotides matching TRBD2. CDR1 is SGHTA, CDR2 FQGTGA, per germline. This CDR3 has 19 residues. The J segment lost 4 bases and the V segment lost 4 bases, leaving 16 bases of the junction unmatched. Here the CDR3 reads CASSSPFSTSGERADTQYF. CDR3 DNA sequence: TGTGCCAGCAGCTCACCCTTTTCGACTAGCGGGGAAAGGGCAGATACGCAGTATTTT.

The chain uses TRBV5-4 and TRBJ2-3; D is perhaps TRBD2 (5 bases). Germline V gene sequence: CDR1 SGHNT, CDR2 YYREEE (reference sequence). The CDR3 totals 12 residues. V was trimmed by 2 bases and J by 13 bases, leaving 14 bases between them. The CDR3 sequence: CASSLGIAGKYF. CDR3 sequence (DNA): TGTGCCAGCAGCTTAGGTATTGCCGGGAAGTATTTT.

J is TRBJ1-3 and V is TRBV6-1; TRBD1 aligns across 9 bases. V dropped 4 bases and J dropped 4; count of bases not matched to a gene: 20. This CDR3 is 20 amino acids long. Germline V gene lookup returns CDR1 MNHNS and CDR2 SASEGT. Here the CDR3 DNA reads TGTGCCAGCAGTGCTTACACGGGACAGGGAAAGGCTGAAGAAGGAAACACCATATATTTT. Translation: CASSAYTGQGKAEEGNTIYF.

The chain uses TRBV15 and TRBJ2-1, with 9 bases lining up with TRBD2. The CDR3 runs 13 residues. The V and J ends lost 5 bases and 5 bases, in that order; junction bases with no gene match: 1. The germline V gene encodes CDR1 LNHNV and CDR2 YYDKDF (reference sequence). The CDR3 nucleotides are TGTGCCACCAGCCCTAGCGGGGACAATGAGCAGTTCTTC. Translated, it gives CATSPSGDNEQFF. The full variable domain, in which reference TRBV15 and TRBJ2-1 provide the parts outside the CDR3, is DAMVIQNPRYQVTQFGKPVTLSCSQTLNHNVMYWYQQKSSQAPKLLFHYYDKDFNNEADTPDNFQSRRPNTSFCFLDIRSPGLGDTAMYLCATSPSGDNEQFFGPGTRLTVL.

V gene TRBV19 combines with J gene TRBJ2-5; TRBD2 matches 8 bases. CDR1 LNHDA and CDR2 SQIVND come from the germline V gene (reference sequence). The CDR3 has 16 residues. The V segment lost 3 bases and the J segment 2 bases; nucleotides outside the gene matches: 8. The CDR3 coding sequence is TGTGCCAGTAGTATCTTTAGCGGGGAACTACAAGAGACCCAGTACTTC. It codes for CASSIFSGELQETQYF.

CDR3 DNA sequence: TGTGCCAGCAGCTTAGGGGGGCCCGGAAACACCATATATTTT. This sequence encodes CASSLGGPGNTIYF. This chain joins TRBV7-3 and TRBJ1-3, with D maybe TRBD1 (6 bases). The CDR3 runs to 14 residues. The V gene's germline CDR1 is SGHTA and CDR2 FQGTGA. V was shortened by 2 bases and J by 4 bases, with 9 bases between the two germline ends.

The chain uses TRBV19 and TRBJ2-2; D is possibly TRBD2 (6 bases). The CDR3 has 13 amino acids. V was pared by 3 bases and J by 6 bases, with 8 bases between. CDR1 and CDR2 from the germline V gene are LNHDA and SQIVND (reference sequence). The CDR3 nucleotides are TGTGCCAGTAGTATTTCGGGGGCCGGGGAGCTGTTTTTT. This encodes CASSISGAGELFF.

CDR3 residues: CASSPGQTGANYGYTF. The CDR3 DNA reads as TGTGCCAGCAGCCCGGGACAGACAGGAGCTAACTATGGCTACACCTTC. This chain connects TRBV7-2 to TRBJ1-2; 7 bases are a match to TRBD1. CDR1 is SGHTA, CDR2 FQGNSA, per germline. After removal of 5 bases from V and 0 bases from J, the junction contained 9 bases not matched to a gene. The CDR3 is made up of 16 amino acids.

The chain joins TRBV13 to TRBJ1-1; D remains ambiguous. This CDR3 has 15 amino acids. The V and J ends lost 2 bases and 3 bases respectively, with 13 bases between them. CDR1 is PRHDT and CDR2 is FYEKMQ in the germline V gene (reference sequence). CDR3 loop: CASSLKGFGDTEAFF. The CDR3 DNA reads as TGTGCCAGCAGCTTAAAGGGATTTGGGGACACTGAAGCTTTCTTT.

This rearrangement joins TRBV5-4 to TRBJ1-1; 9 bases are shared with TRBD1. Germline assignment: CDR1 SGHNT and CDR2 YYREEE (reference sequence). V lost 4 bases and J lost 0; bases outside the gene matches: 10. This CDR3 spans 17 amino acids. In nucleotides, the CDR3 is TGTGCCAGCAGCGACGGGACAGGGCCTTATCTGAACACTGAAGCTTTCTTT. Its protein is CASSDGTGPYLNTEAFF.

This clone ranks as medium-sized. The V gene is TRBV10-1, the J gene TRBJ1-1; 8 nucleotides match TRBD1. Germline lookup yields CDR1 WNHNN and CDR2 SYGVQD (reference sequence). This CDR3 spans 12 amino acids. Trimming took 5 bases from V and 4 from J; bases not matched to a gene: 0. The CDR3 region has the DNA TGCGCCAGCAGTACAGGGGGCACTGAAGCTTTCTTT. Amino acid sequence: CASSTGGTEAFF.

The rearrangement joins TRBV6-4 to TRBJ2-1; 8 nucleotides match TRBD2. The V segment lost 6 bases and the J segment 0 bases; nucleotides outside the gene matches: 10. This CDR3 has 17 amino acids. Germline CDR1 is MRHNA and CDR2 is SNTAGT. The CDR3 loop reads CASRQSSGGSSYNEQFF. The CDR3 region has the DNA TGTGCCAGCAGACAATCGAGCGGGGGAAGCTCCTACAATGAGCAGTTCTTC.

This clone was recorded only once. The chain links TRBV16 to TRBJ2-1; no clear D gene. V was trimmed by 6 bases and J by 9 bases, leaving 18 bases between them. Germline loops: CDR1 KGHSY, CDR2 FQNENV. The CDR3 runs 14 residues. The CDR3 region has the DNA TGTGCCAGCAGACCGAGTCCGGTCTTCGGTGAGCAGTTCTTC. Residues: CASRPSPVFGEQFF.